This T cell receptor beta chain stems from a study of CD8 T cells in ankylosing spondylitis (TCRdb year 2017). Turning to the overall study: To find TCR variants linked to disease, the study profiled T cell receptor beta repertoires in ankylosing spondylitis patients and healthy donors. The full study cohort was made up of 25 ankylosing spondylitis patients and fewer than 120 healthy donors. Samples of peripheral blood were taken, and for ankylosing spondylitis patients, synovial fluid was collected as well.

Ten or more counts support this clonotype. This clone's antigen is unknown. No much larger clonotype is one base removed from it; base qualities were not supplied. Paper-wide results and their limitations: Blood from ankylosing spondylitis patients appeared to be characterized by a TCR beta motif composed of roughly 8 highly homologous amino acid variants. Some TCR beta motif variants had previously been reported in synovial fluid and blood of reactive arthritis patients, which suggested common disease-initiation mechanisms. Significant enrichment of the disease-linked clones was reported in matched synovial fluid samples from ankylosing spondylitis patients. The disease-linked clones had a CD8+ phenotype and were found at relatively low frequencies in peripheral blood.

Sequencing instrument: Illumina HiSeq 2500. TCR beta libraries were prepared by quantitative 5'-RACE with molecular barcodes. The authors processed their data as follows. Disease-linked TCR variants were identified with a new computational method built on a probabilistic model of VDJ rearrangement. TCRdb took the public reads, trimmed them with fastp at Q25, ran MiXCR for clone calling and kept in-frame beta chains. Identical CDR3 proteins give one entry, which carries the most common genes and DNA. The V and J calls here are based on TCRdb, not the publication. This sample holds about 230,000 distinct CDR3 sequences; roughly 8.2% were observed only once. Approximately 5% of the sample comes from the top ten. CDR1 and CDR2 are drawn from the germline V gene: SQVTM, ANQGSEA. Including cysteine and phenylalanine, the CDR3 has 14 amino acids. Here the CDR3 DNA is all that survives: 42 bases in frame from base 1. V is cut back by 4 bases and J by 4 bases, with 9 bases in the junction unmatched.

Sequencing was performed on blood, either unsorted or a sorted T cell fraction (not recorded which). The origin of this receptor is a female donor with ankylosing spondylitis or in good health (not recorded which). This receptor chain uses TRBV29-1 and TRBJ2-7; 8 bases in the junction line up with TRBD1. The CDR3 protein sequence reads: CSVAGDRLGYEQYF. The DNA sequence is as follows: TGCAGCGTTGCCGGGGACAGGTTGGGGTACGAGCAGTACTTC.